The 25 T cell receptor beta chains in this list originate from one sample, sequenced in a study of T cell repertoires in cytomegalovirus infection (dated by TCRdb to between 2018 and 2021). The treatment or condition label on this specimen signifies: in vitro stimulation with specific CMV peptide epitopes to enrich CMV-specific T cells. No antigens are known for them. Sequencing relied on an Illumina HiSeq 1500. The raw public reads went through TCRdb reprocessing: fastp at Q25, MiXCR clone calling, in-frame beta chains kept. All rows with the same CDR3 protein become a single entry with the most common DNA and genes. This sample holds a few hundred thousand distinct CDR3 sequences; approximately 25% were observed only once. The ten most abundant clones make up 13% of the sample. This specimen consisted of cultured PBMCs, obtained from culture after CMV antigen stimulation. The source is a human donor in good health (CMV status not recorded). Some clones in this sample may be carry-over from other donors' samples.

The V gene is TRBV6-2 or TRBV6-3, the J gene TRBJ2-1, with D possibly TRBD2 on 7 matching bases. The CDR3 length is 16 residues. Germline values: CDR1 MNHEY, CDR2 SVGEGT. V was pared by 6 bases and J by 0 bases, with 15 bases between. The CDR3 DNA follows: TGTGCCAGCAGACGGGGGGCATACTCCTCCTACAATGAGCAGTTCTTC. It translates to CASRRGAYSSYNEQFF.

This clonotype showed up many times. The chain carries TRBV7-6 and TRBJ1-1; D is uncertain. CDR3 length: 14 amino acids. Germline V lookup: CDR1 SGHVS, CDR2 FNYEAQ. V lost 5 bases and J lost 1, with 11 bases in between. The CDR3 here is CASSPSPGNTEAFF. Here the CDR3 DNA reads TGTGCCAGCAGCCCGAGTCCGGGGAACACTGAAGCTTTCTTT.

This clonotype has at least ten counts. The chain carries TRBV11-1 and TRBJ2-1; a possible D gene is TRBD2 (6 bases). This CDR3 spans 16 amino acids. Trimming pared 6 bases from V and 7 bases from J, leaving 22 bases between. Germline values: CDR1 SGHAT, CDR2 FQDESV (reference sequence). This CDR3 is CASSLNPGGRNNEQFF. The CDR3, as DNA: TGTGCCAGCAGTTTAAACCCCGGAGGGCGTAATAATGAGCAGTTCTTC.

This clonotype came up many times. J is TRBJ1-5 and V is TRBV7-8, with a weak D call TRBD1 (5 bases). V shed 2 bases and J shed 2 bases, with 10 bases lying between them. This CDR3 has 15 amino acids. Germline loops: CDR1 SGHVS, CDR2 FQNEAQ. CDR3 in DNA: TGTGCCAGCAGCTTACAGGGAGAAGGCAATCAGCCCCAGCATTTT. It yields the protein CASSLQGEGNQPQHF.

V and J are TRBV10-3 and TRBJ1-5; the D is unclear. Per the germline V gene, CDR1 is ENHRY and CDR2 is SYGVKD. The CDR3 sequence is 13 residues long. V shed 5 bases and J shed 9 bases, with 14 bases lying between them. The DNA for the CDR3 is TGTGCCATCAGTCCCGAGGTCCGAAGGCCCCAGCATTTT. It translates to CAISPEVRRPQHF.

The rearrangement uses TRBV7-3 and TRBJ2-3; D is possibly TRBD2 (6 bases). V was clipped by 5 bases and J by 0 bases, with 12 bases between them. CDR1 and CDR2 from the germline V gene are SGHTA and FQGTGA. This CDR3 has 15 residues. The CDR3 DNA follows: TGTGCCAGCAGCCGGGACTTTGGTAGCACAGATACGCAGTATTTT. It codes for CASSRDFGSTDTQYF.

The chain employs TRBV19 and TRBJ2-2; no firm D call. V dropped 7 bases and J dropped 0 bases, with 9 bases sitting between them. Germline V CDR1 and CDR2: LNHDA, SQIVND (reference sequence). The CDR3 runs 14 residues. Here the CDR3 reads CASKRTANTGELFF. The CDR3 DNA reads as TGTGCCAGTAAACGCACGGCGAACACCGGGGAGCTGTTTTTT.

In its sample, this clonotype was seen a few times. CDR3 sequence: CARAGTSGYTDTQYF. The CDR3 DNA reads as TGTGCCAGGGCCGGGACTAGCGGATACACAGATACGCAGTATTTT. The V and J genes are TRBV2 and TRBJ2-3; TRBD2 matches 11 bases. The germline CDR1 and CDR2 sequences are SNHLY and FYNNEI. After removal of 9 bases from V and 2 bases from J, the junction contained 7 bases not matched to a gene. The CDR3 is 15 residues long.

The chain has TRBV6-5 and TRBJ2-2; TRBD1 agrees at 7 bases. The CDR3 extends over 16 amino acids. V lost 0 bases to trimming and J lost 5 bases; unmatched junction nucleotides: 6. Germline CDR1 reads MNHEY; CDR2 reads SVGAGI. The CDR3 loop reads CASSYSRQGVTGELFF. CDR3 coding DNA: TGTGCCAGCAGTTACTCGCGGCAGGGGGTGACCGGGGAGCTGTTTTTT.

This clonotype has a handful of counts. V and J are TRBV5-6 and TRBJ1-2, with D unresolved. Germline values: CDR1 SGHDT, CDR2 YYEEEE. Trimming removed 4 bases at V and 8 bases at J, with 18 bases between. This CDR3 region has 14 residues. The CDR3 DNA is TGTGCCAGCAGCAACACGGACCGGGGTCGCGGCTACACCTTC. This translates into CASSNTDRGRGYTF.

CDR3 nucleotides: TGTGCCAGCAGTTACTCTGGCGGGAGGATCAATGAGCAGTTCTTC. Protein: CASSYSGGRINEQFF. This chain uses TRBV6-5 with TRBJ2-1; 8 positions match TRBD2. With V trimmed by 0 bases and J by 6 bases, 4 bases remained unmatched. Germline-derived CDR1 and CDR2 are MNHEY and SVGAGI. CDR3 size: 15 residues.

The chain carries TRBV20-1 and TRBJ2-7, with TRBD2 identical over 7 bases. With V trimmed by 3 bases and J by 1 base, 6 bases remained unmatched. The CDR3 covers 14 residues. Germline-derived CDR1 and CDR2 are DFQATT and SNEGSKA (reference sequence). For the CDR3, the DNA is TGCAGTGCTAGTAAGGCGGGAGTATCCTACGAGCAGTACTTC. Translated, it gives CSASKAGVSYEQYF.

This clonotype appeared many times. This chain uses TRBV7-3 with TRBJ2-3, with 9 bases lining up with TRBD2. This CDR3 contains 14 residues. With 6 bases clipped from V and 7 bases from J, the junction kept 8 bases outside the gene matches. In germline, CDR1 is SGHTA, CDR2 FQGTGA. The CDR3, as DNA: TGTGCCAGCAGTTATAGCGGGGGCCGGAATACGCAGTATTTT. This translates into CASSYSGGRNTQYF.

The chain employs TRBV14 and TRBJ2-5, with no clear D. V lost 3 bases to trimming and J lost 4 bases, with 9 bases between them. CDR3 length equals 13 residues. From germline, CDR1 is SGHDN and CDR2 FVKESK. The DNA of the CDR3 is TGTGCCAGCAGCCAGGGTATCCGAGAGACCCAGTACTTC. Encoded protein: CASSQGIRETQYF.

The gene calls are TRBV28 and TRBJ2-2, with a weak D call TRBD1 (6 bases). V shed 9 bases and J shed 3 bases, with 14 bases lying between them. CDR3 length: 14 residues. Germline-derived CDR1 and CDR2 are MDHEN and SYDVKM. CDR3 DNA: TGTGCCAGTAGGACAGCCGTATACACCGGGGAGCTGTTTTTT. Its translation: CASRTAVYTGELFF.

This chain connects TRBV30 to TRBJ1-1; TRBD1 aligns across 10 bases. The V gene's germline CDR1 is GTSNPN and CDR2 SVGIG (reference sequence). There are 14 residues in the CDR3. Losses at the gene ends were 7 bases for V and 0 bases for J; bases not matched to a gene: 5. CDR3 DNA: TGTGCCTACGTGGGACAGGGGCTGAACACTGAAGCTTTCTTT. Encoded protein: CAYVGQGLNTEAFF.

The chain joins TRBV4-1 to TRBJ2-1; 9 bases line up with TRBD2. With 0 bases clipped from V and 6 bases from J, the junction kept 9 bases outside the gene matches. The germline V gene has CDR1 MGHRA and CDR2 YSYEKL. CDR3 length: 17 residues. CDR3 sequence: CASSQDRRGLAGNEQFF. CDR3 nucleotide sequence: TGCGCCAGCAGCCAAGATCGTAGGGGACTAGCTGGCAATGAGCAGTTCTTC.

This clonotype occurred a few times. V is TRBV12-5 and J is TRBJ1-1, with D perhaps TRBD1 (5 bases). V lost 2 bases, J lost 4 bases, and 17 bases lay in between. Germline CDR1 LGHNT, CDR2 FRNRAP. This CDR3 is built from 16 residues. The CDR3 region has the DNA TGTGCTAGTGGTTTGTTAAGGGGCCCGAGGAGCACTGAAGCTTTCTTT. Translating gives CASGLLRGPRSTEAFF.

This clonotype has only a few counts. The genes are TRBV7-9 and TRBJ2-3; the D gene is possibly TRBD2 (6 bases). The CDR3 covers 15 residues. Looked up from germline, CDR1 is SEHNR and CDR2 is FQNEAQ (reference sequence). V was shortened by 1 base and J by 7 bases, with 15 bases between the two germline ends. The CDR3 bases are TGTGCCAGCAGCTTAGAACTAGCCCTGGTCAATACGCAGTATTTT. Its protein is CASSLELALVNTQYF.

The CDR3 bases are TGTGCCAGCAGCTTTTTCGGGAGAGGGGAGACCCAGTACTTC. It specifies CASSFFGRGETQYF. The chain combines TRBV7-7 with TRBJ2-5, with D tentatively TRBD2 (6 bases). V lost 3 bases to trimming and J lost 5 bases, with 13 bases between them. Germline V gives CDR1 SSHAT, CDR2 FNYEAQ (reference sequence). This CDR3 comprises 14 residues. Full variable domain (rest looked up from reference TRBV7-7 and TRBJ2-5): GAGVSQSPRYKVTKRGQDVTLRCDPISSHATLYWYQQALGQGPEFLTYFNYEAQPDKSGLPSDRFSAERPEGSISTLTIQRTEQRDSAMYRCASSFFGRGETQYFGPGTRLLVL.

This clonotype has a handful of counts. The chain uses TRBV28 and TRBJ2-1; possible D gene TRBD1, 5 bases. Looked up from germline, CDR1 is MDHEN and CDR2 is SYDVKM. Trimming left V 3 bases short and J 4 bases short, with 13 bases between. The CDR3 runs to 15 residues. The CDR3 sequence is CASSFRGLGYNEQFF. As DNA, the CDR3 is TGTGCCAGCAGTTTTAGGGGCCTGGGGTACAATGAGCAGTTCTTC.

The chain couples TRBV6-1 to TRBJ2-1; 8 bases fit TRBD2. The trim removed 6 bases at V and 0 bases at J, leaving 4 bases unmatched. Germline V gene lookup returns CDR1 MNHNS and CDR2 SASEGT. This CDR3 region has 15 residues. CDR3 loop: CASRQLAASYNEQFF. The CDR3 DNA follows: TGTGCCAGCAGACAACTAGCGGCCTCCTACAATGAGCAGTTCTTC.

The chain carries TRBV24-1 and TRBJ2-6; no clear D. Germline V lookup: CDR1 KGHDR, CDR2 SFDVKD. V lost 4 bases and J lost 0, with 9 bases in between. This CDR3 has 16 amino acids. In DNA form, the CDR3 reads TGTGCCACCAGTGACTCAGGAAACTCTGGGGCCAACGTCCTGACTTTC. Encoded protein: CATSDSGNSGANVLTF.

The sample holds many counts of this clonotype. The chain has TRBV12-3 or TRBV12-4 and TRBJ2-3; D may correspond to TRBD1 or TRBD2 (5 bases each). Trimming took off 7 bases at V and 3 bases at J, with 20 bases between the two ends. This CDR3 comprises 16 residues. CDR3 sequence reads: CASIAWGSKGTDTQYF. The CDR3 DNA follows: TGTGCCAGCATCGCCTGGGGGAGTAAGGGAACAGATACGCAGTATTTT.

The chain is built from TRBV6-6 and TRBJ2-5, with 10 bases matching TRBD2. CDR3 size: 15 residues. The V and J ends lost 5 bases and 5 bases, in that order; junction bases with no gene match: 8. Germline V gene sequence: CDR1 MNHNY, CDR2 SVGAGI (reference sequence). CDR3 sequence: CASSTGLAIGETQYF. In DNA, the CDR3 is TGTGCCAGCAGTACGGGACTAGCGATCGGGGAGACCCAGTACTTC.